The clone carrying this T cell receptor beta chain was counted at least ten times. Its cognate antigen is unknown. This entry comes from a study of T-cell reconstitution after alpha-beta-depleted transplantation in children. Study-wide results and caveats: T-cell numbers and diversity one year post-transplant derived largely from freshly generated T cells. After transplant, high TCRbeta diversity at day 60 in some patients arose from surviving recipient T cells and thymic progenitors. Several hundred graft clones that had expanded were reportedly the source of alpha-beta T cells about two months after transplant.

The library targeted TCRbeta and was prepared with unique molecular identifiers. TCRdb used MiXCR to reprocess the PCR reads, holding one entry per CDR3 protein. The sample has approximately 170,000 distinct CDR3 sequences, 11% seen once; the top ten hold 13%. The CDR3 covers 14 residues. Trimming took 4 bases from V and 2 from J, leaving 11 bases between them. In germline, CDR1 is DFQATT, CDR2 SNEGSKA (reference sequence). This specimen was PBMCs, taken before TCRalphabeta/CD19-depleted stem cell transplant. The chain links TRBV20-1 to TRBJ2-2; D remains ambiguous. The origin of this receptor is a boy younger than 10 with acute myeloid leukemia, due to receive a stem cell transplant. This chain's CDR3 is CSATPGFNTGELFF. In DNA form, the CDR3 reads TGCAGTGCTACACCCGGGTTTAACACCGGGGAGCTGTTTTTT.